This TCR beta chain was obtained from a study of blood T cell repertoires in COVID-19. Measured with immunoSEQ multiplex PCR; TCRdb has only the in-frame clones, and not every one. This table has about half a million clones, about 85% appearing once. This CDR3 is built from 17 residues. V was pared by 2 bases and J by 4 bases, with 19 bases between. The germline V gene encodes CDR1 KGHSH and CDR2 LQKENI. The specimen was PBMCs or T cells enriched from blood (not recorded which). The receptor's source is a woman aged 55-69 years who had recovered from COVID-19. The chain combines TRBV18 with TRBJ2-3, with a tentative D call TRBD1 (5 bases). The CDR3 region has the DNA TGTGCCAGCTCACCATATGGTCAGGGCCCCACGGCAGATACGCAGTATTTT. Translating it yields CASSPYGQGPTADTQYF.